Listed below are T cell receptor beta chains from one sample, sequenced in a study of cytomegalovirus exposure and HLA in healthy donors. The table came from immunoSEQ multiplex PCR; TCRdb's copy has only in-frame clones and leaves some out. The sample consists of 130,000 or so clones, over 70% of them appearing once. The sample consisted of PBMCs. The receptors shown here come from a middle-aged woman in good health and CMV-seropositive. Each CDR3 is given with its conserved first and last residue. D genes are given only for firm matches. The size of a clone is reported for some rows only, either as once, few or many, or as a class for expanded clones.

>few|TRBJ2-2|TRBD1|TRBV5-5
TGTGCCAGCAGCCCAGGGACAGCACCCGCGAACACCGGGGAGCTGTTTTTT
CASSPGTAPANTGELFF
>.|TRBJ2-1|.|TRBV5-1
TGCGCCAGCAACCAGGGGACCCCTTCTTACAATGAGCAGTTCTTC
CASNQGTPSYNEQFF
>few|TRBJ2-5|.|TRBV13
TGTGCCAGCAGCTTACGAGGTGATTGGGAGACCCAGTACTTC
CASSLRGDWETQYF
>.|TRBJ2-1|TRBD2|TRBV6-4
TGTGCCAGCAGTGAATCGACTAGCAGCGGGAATGAGCAGTTCTTC
CASSESTSSGNEQFF
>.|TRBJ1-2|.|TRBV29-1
TGCAGCGTTGCAGCCAGGGTGGGCTATGGCTACACCTTC
CSVAARVGYGYTF
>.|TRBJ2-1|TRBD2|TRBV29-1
TGCAGCGTTGAGGCTAGCGGGAGAAATGAGCAGTTCTTC
CSVEASGRNEQFF
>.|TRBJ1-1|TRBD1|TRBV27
TGTGCCAGCAGTCCCCGGACAGGGGGAACTGAAGCTTTCTTT
CASSPRTGGTEAFF
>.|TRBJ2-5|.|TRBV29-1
TGCAGCGTCCGACTAGAGGGAGAGACCCAGTACTTC
CSVRLEGETQYF
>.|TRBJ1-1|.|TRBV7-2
TGTGCCAGCTGGATGATTGGGTTGGGGGAGGTGAGCACTGAAGCTTTCTTT
CASWMIGLGEVSTEAFF
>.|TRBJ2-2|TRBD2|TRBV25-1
TGTGCCAGCGGAGGACTAGCGGGGAACACCGGGGAGCTGTTTTTT
CASGGLAGNTGELFF
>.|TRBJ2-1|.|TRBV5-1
TGCGCCAGCAGCTTGTACCTTAAGGGGATCTCCTACAATGAGCAGTTCTTC
CASSLYLKGISYNEQFF
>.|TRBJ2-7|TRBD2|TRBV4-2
TGTGCCAGCAGCCAGGGAACTAGCGGGGCCTACGAGCAGTACTTC
CASSQGTSGAYEQYF
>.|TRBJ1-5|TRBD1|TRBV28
TGTGCCAGCAGTTTAGACAGGGGAATTCGGCCCCAGCATTTT
CASSLDRGIRPQHF
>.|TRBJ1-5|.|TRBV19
TGTGCCAGTCGCCATACAGGGACGGGAAATCAGCCCCAGCATTTT
CASRHTGTGNQPQHF
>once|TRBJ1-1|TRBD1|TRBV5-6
TGTGCCAGCAGCGGGGACAGGGGCGAGGGTTGGAACACTGAAGCTTTCTTT
CASSGDRGEGWNTEAFF
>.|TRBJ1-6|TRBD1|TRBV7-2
TGTGCCAGCAGCTTCTATGGACAGGGGGTTTCACCCCTCCACTTT
CASSFYGQGVSPLHF
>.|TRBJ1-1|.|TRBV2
TGTGCCAGCACAGGAACCGGGAGGACTGAAGCTTTCTTT
CASTGTGRTEAFF
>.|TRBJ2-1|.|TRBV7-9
TGTGCCAGCAGTCAGGGGAATTGGGGCCCCAATGAGCAGTTCTTC
CASSQGNWGPNEQFF
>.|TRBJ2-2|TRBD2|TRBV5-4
TGTGCCAGCAGCCCTCGGACTAGCAGGTTATCGGCCCGGGAGCTGTTTTTT
CASSPRTSRLSARELFF
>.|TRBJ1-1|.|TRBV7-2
TGTGCCAGCAGCTTAGTCGGTCGGAGCGGGAACACTGAAGCTTTCTTT
CASSLVGRSGNTEAFF
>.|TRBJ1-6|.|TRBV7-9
TGTGCCAGCAGGCTACAGGATTCACCCCTCCACTTT
CASRLQDSPLHF
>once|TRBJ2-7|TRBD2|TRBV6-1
TGTGCCAGCAGTGAGGGCGGGAGCCACGAGCAGTACTTC
CASSEGGSHEQYF
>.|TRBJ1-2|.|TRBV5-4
TGTGCCAGCAGCTCTTTCTCTTTGCCGGGAGGCTACACCTTC
CASSSFSLPGGYTF
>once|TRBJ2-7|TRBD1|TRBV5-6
TGTGCCAGCAGCTCGGCCGGGACAGTCTACGAGCAGTACTTC
CASSSAGTVYEQYF
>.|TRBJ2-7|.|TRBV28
TGTGCCAGCGGATCGGACAGCTCCTACGAGCAGTACTTC
CASGSDSSYEQYF
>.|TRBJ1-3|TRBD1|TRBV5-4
TGTGCCAGCAGCTCTCCGGGACAGATAAGCTCTGGAAACACCATATATTTT
CASSSPGQISSGNTIYF
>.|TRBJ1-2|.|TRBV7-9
TGTGCCAGCAGTTCCCCCGGAGGGATTATCTATGGCTACACCTTC
CASSSPGGIIYGYTF
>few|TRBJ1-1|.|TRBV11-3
TGTGCCAGCAGCTTAGGGCGGGGTGCCACTGAAGCTTTCTTT
CASSLGRGATEAFF
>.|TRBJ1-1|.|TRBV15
TGTGCCACCAGCAGAGATAGGGGCTACACTGAAGCTTTCTTT
CATSRDRGYTEAFF
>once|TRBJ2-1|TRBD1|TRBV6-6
TGTGCCAGCAGTGGGGACAGTTACAATGAGCAGTTCTTC
CASSGDSYNEQFF
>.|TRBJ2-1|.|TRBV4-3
TGCGCCAGCAGCCAAGATACGCGGAATGAGCAGTTCTTC
CASSQDTRNEQFF
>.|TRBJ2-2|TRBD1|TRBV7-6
TGTGCCAGCAGGGAACAGGGGGCGCGGTTTTACACCGGGGAGCTGTTTTTT
CASREQGARFYTGELFF
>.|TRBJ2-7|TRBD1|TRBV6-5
TGTGCCAGTAGAACTGGGACAGGGGGAGACTACGAGCAGTACTTC
CASRTGTGGDYEQYF
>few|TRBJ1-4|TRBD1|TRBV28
TGTGCCAGCACCCAACGGTTTGGACAGGGGGTTGAAAAACTGTTTTTT
CASTQRFGQGVEKLFF
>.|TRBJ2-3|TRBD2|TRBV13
TGTGCCAGCAGCTTAGGGCTAGCGGGAGGGTCGACAGATACGCAGTATTTT
CASSLGLAGGSTDTQYF
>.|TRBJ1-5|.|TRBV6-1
TGTGCCAGCAGCGAGGCCTATAGCAATCAGCCCCAGCATTTT
CASSEAYSNQPQHF
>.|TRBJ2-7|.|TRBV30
TGTGCCTGGACGAGCTCCTACGAGCAGTACTTC
CAWTSSYEQYF
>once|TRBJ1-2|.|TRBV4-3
TGCGCCAGCAGCCAAGATTACGGACAGAACTATGGCTACACCTTC
CASSQDYGQNYGYTF
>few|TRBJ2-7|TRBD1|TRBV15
TGTGCCACCAGCAGTGCCCGGTGGGACAGGGCGCACGAGCAGTACTTC
CATSSARWDRAHEQYF
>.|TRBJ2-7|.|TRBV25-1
TGTGCCAGCAGTGAGCCCGGGTCTCTCTACGAGCAGTACTTC
CASSEPGSLYEQYF
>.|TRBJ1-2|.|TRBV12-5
TGTGCTAGTGATACAGAATTCTATGGCTACACCTTC
CASDTEFYGYTF
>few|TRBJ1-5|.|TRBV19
TGTGCCAGTAGTTTGGGAGGGAGCAATCAGCCCCAGCATTTT
CASSLGGSNQPQHF
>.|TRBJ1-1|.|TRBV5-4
TGTGCCAGCAGCTTGGAGCCGAATGCCCCCCAAGCTTTCTTT
CASSLEPNAPQAFF
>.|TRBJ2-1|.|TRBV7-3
TGTGCCAGCAGCCTGTCTCCTAGCTCCTACAATGAGCAGTTCTTC
CASSLSPSSYNEQFF
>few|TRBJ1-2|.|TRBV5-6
TGTGCCAGCAGCTTGTTTGATCACCGGGGTGGCTACACCTTC
CASSLFDHRGGYTF
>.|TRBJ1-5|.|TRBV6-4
TGTGCCAGCAGTCCGAGTCTGGTCAATCAGCCCCAGCATTTT
CASSPSLVNQPQHF
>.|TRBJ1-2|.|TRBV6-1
TGTGCCAGCAGGCGCACAGGGTACGGCTACACCTTC
CASRRTGYGYTF
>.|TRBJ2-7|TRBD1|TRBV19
TGTGCCAGTAGTACCGGACAGGGGGCGGGGTACGAGCAGTACTTC
CASSTGQGAGYEQYF